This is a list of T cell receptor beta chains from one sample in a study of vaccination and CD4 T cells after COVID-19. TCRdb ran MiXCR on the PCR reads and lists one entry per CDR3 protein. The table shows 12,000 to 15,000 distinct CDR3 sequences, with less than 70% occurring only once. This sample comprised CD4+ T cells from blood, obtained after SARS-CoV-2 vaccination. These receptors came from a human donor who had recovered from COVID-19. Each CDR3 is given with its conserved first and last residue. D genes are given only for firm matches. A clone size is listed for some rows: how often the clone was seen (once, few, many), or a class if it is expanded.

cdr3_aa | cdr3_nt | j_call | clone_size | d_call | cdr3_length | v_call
CASSPTDGNIRETQYF | TGTGCCAGCAGCCCAACCGACGGAAACATCCGCGAGACCCAGTACTTC | TRBJ2-5 | - | - | 16 | TRBV7-9
CSASPAGGLFEETQYF | TGCAGTGCTAGTCCGGCAGGGGGCCTATTTGAAGAGACCCAGTACTTC | TRBJ2-5 | - | TRBD1 | 16 | TRBV20-1
CASSLDQSSYNSPLHF | TGCGCCAGCAGCTTGGATCAGAGCTCCTATAATTCACCCCTCCACTTT | TRBJ1-6 | - | - | 16 | TRBV5-1
CAISDRQGFQPQHF | TGTGCCATCAGTGATCGACAGGGCTTTCAGCCCCAGCATTTT | TRBJ1-5 | few | TRBD1 | 14 | TRBV10-3
CASSFSDGRNEQFF | TGTGCCAGCAGTTTTTCTGACGGCCGCAATGAGCAGTTCTTC | TRBJ2-1 | - | - | 14 | TRBV7-9
CASSFDRNYGYTF | TGTGCCAGCAGCTTCGACAGGAACTATGGCTACACCTTC | TRBJ1-2 | - | - | 13 | TRBV7-3
CASSKQGYNSPLHF | TGTGCCAGCAGTAAACAGGGGTACAACTCACCCCTCCACTTT | TRBJ1-6 | - | TRBD1 | 14 | TRBV27
CASSSGYQPQHF | TGTGCCAGCAGTTCCGGTTATCAGCCCCAGCATTTT | TRBJ1-5 | few | - | 12 | TRBV6-2/TRBV6-3
CATSREGTDTQYF | TGTGCCACCAGCAGAGAGGGCACAGATACGCAGTATTTT | TRBJ2-3 | few | - | 13 | TRBV15
CASRHRGVGNTIYF | TGTGCCAGCAGACACAGGGGAGTCGGAAACACCATATATTTT | TRBJ1-3 | - | TRBD1 | 14 | TRBV12-3/TRBV12-4
CASSPTNGRTEAFF | TGTGCCAGCAGTCCCACAAATGGCCGGACTGAAGCTTTCTTT | TRBJ1-1 | - | - | 14 | TRBV6-1
CASGDGQGEFF | TGTGCCAGCGGCGATGGACAGGGTGAGTTCTTC | TRBJ2-1 | - | TRBD1 | 11 | TRBV3-1
CASSPRVLQPQHF | TGTGCCAGTAGTCCCAGGGTTTTACAGCCCCAGCATTTT | TRBJ1-5 | - | - | 13 | TRBV19
CSARDLGPQGPTYEQYF | TGCAGTGCTAGAGATCTTGGCCCGCAGGGGCCGACCTACGAGCAGTACTTC | TRBJ2-7 | few | - | 17 | TRBV20-1
CASTTSLRVETQYF | TGTGCCAGCACCACTAGCCTGAGGGTGGAGACCCAGTACTTC | TRBJ2-5 | - | - | 14 | TRBV7-2
CASSLDRGASTDTQYF | TGTGCCAGCAGCTTGGACAGGGGGGCTAGCACAGATACGCAGTATTTT | TRBJ2-3 | - | TRBD1 | 16 | TRBV5-6
CASSTGQRFSGANVLTF | TGTGCCAGCAGTACGGGACAGCGTTTCTCTGGGGCCAACGTCCTGACTTTC | TRBJ2-6 | - | TRBD1 | 17 | TRBV28
CASSLEQATVYGYTF | TGCGCCAGCAGCTTGGAACAGGCGACAGTCTATGGCTACACCTTC | TRBJ1-2 | - | - | 15 | TRBV5-1
CASSFSVGNEQFF | TGTGCCAGCAGCTTCAGTGTGGGCAATGAGCAGTTCTTC | TRBJ2-1 | - | - | 13 | TRBV7-2
CASSYPGRFTDTQYF | TGTGCCAGCAGTTACCCAGGTCGATTCACAGATACGCAGTATTTT | TRBJ2-3 | - | - | 15 | TRBV6-5
CASSQSSDRGLNQPQHF | TGCGCCAGCAGCCAATCCTCGGACAGGGGGCTCAATCAGCCCCAGCATTTT | TRBJ1-5 | - | TRBD1 | 17 | TRBV4-1
CSARKTGVRTEAFF | TGCAGTGCTAGAAAAACAGGGGTACGGACTGAAGCTTTCTTT | TRBJ1-1 | - | TRBD1 | 14 | TRBV20-1
CAIGLNTGELFF | TGTGCCATAGGACTGAACACCGGGGAGCTGTTTTTT | TRBJ2-2 | - | - | 12 | TRBV6-1
CASSGDRGQHF | TGTGCCAGCAGCGGGGACAGGGGACAGCATTTT | TRBJ1-5 | few | TRBD1 | 11 | TRBV27
CASSSVAGTYEQYF | TGTGCCAGCAGTTCGGTCGCAGGGACGTACGAGCAGTACTTC | TRBJ2-7 | - | - | 14 | TRBV27
CSALGGTSGRVEQFF | TGCAGTGCTTTGGGTGGGACTAGCGGGAGGGTTGAGCAGTTCTTC | TRBJ2-1 | - | TRBD2 | 15 | TRBV20-1
CASSLGLRGAGNTIYF | TGTGCCAGCAGCTTAGGCTTACGGGGGGCTGGAAACACCATATATTTT | TRBJ1-3 | - | - | 16 | TRBV11-2
CASSLVAGGLAGAGF | TGTGCCAGCAGCTTAGTTGCGGGGGGACTAGCGGGAGCAGGCTTC | TRBJ2-7 | - | TRBD2 | 15 | TRBV7-2
CAIRQGTGGNTIYF | TGTGCCATTCGACAGGGCACAGGGGGAAACACCATATATTTT | TRBJ1-3 | - | TRBD1 | 14 | TRBV10-3
CASSTRQNPEAFF | TGTGCCAGCAGCACCCGACAGAACCCTGAAGCTTTCTTT | TRBJ1-1 | - | - | 13 | TRBV7-3
CSARDSGIYGYTF | TGCAGTGCTAGAGATTCGGGGATTTATGGCTACACCTTC | TRBJ1-2 | few | - | 13 | TRBV20-1